Below, 7 T cell receptor beta chains from the same sample are listed, as sequenced in a study of blood T cells in healthy people across ages. Primed by a sample-barcoded 5' primer and a J-beta primer mix, a second PCR proceeded for about 7 to 11 cycles. TCRdb reprocessed the 5' RACE reads via MiXCR and lists one record per CDR3 protein. The top ten hold under 15% of the sample, which has about 1.1 million distinct CDR3 sequences, around two fifths seen once. The specimen sequenced was blood. The receptor source for this set is a man between 18 and 35 years old in good health.

The chain recombines TRBV20-1 with TRBJ2-3, with D perhaps TRBD2 (5 bases). There are 13 residues in the CDR3. V lost 7 bases, J lost 2 bases, and 13 bases lay in between. Germline CDR1 and CDR2: DFQATT and SNEGSKA (reference sequence). The DNA for the CDR3 is TGCAGTGATCTAGCCGGAAACACAGATACGCAGTATTTT. This sequence encodes CSDLAGNTDTQYF.

This clonotype was recorded once. V and J are TRBV4-3 and TRBJ1-6; 7 nucleotides match TRBD1. With 1 base clipped from V and 9 bases from J, the junction kept 3 bases outside the gene matches. Per the germline V gene, CDR1 is LGHNA and CDR2 is YSLEER. The CDR3 is 14 residues long. CDR3 in amino acids: CASSQAGGGSPLHF. The CDR3 coding sequence is TGCGCCAGCAGCCAAGCAGGGGGGGGTTCACCCCTCCACTTT.

In its sample, this clonotype was seen a few times. The chain links TRBV4-3 to TRBJ2-2; tentatively, D is TRBD1 (6 bases). This CDR3 has 14 amino acids. Between the trimmed V and J ends, which lost 4 bases and 4 bases, there was a span of 10 bases. Germline V CDR1 and CDR2: LGHNA, YSLEER. This chain's CDR3 is CASSPYRATGELFF. DNA of the CDR3: TGCGCCAGCAGCCCCTACAGGGCCACCGGGGAGCTGTTTTTT.

The chain recombines TRBV5-1 with TRBJ2-2, with 10 bases that match TRBD1. This CDR3 comprises 15 residues. V shed 4 bases, J shed 5 bases, and the junction held 5 bases outside the gene matches. Germline V lookup: CDR1 SGHRS, CDR2 YFSETQ. CDR3 loop: CASSHDRGRTGELFF. DNA of the CDR3: TGCGCCAGCAGCCACGACAGGGGGCGAACCGGGGAGCTGTTTTTT.

This clonotype has ten or more counts. This sequence joins TRBV6-5 and TRBJ1-5; D unresolved. Trimming removed 6 bases at V and 4 bases at J, with 10 bases between. The germline V gene has CDR1 MNHEY and CDR2 SVGAGI. The CDR3 spans 13 residues. CDR3 protein: CASSPNANQPQHF. Here the CDR3 DNA reads TGTGCCAGCAGCCCAAACGCGAATCAGCCCCAGCATTTT.

The V and J genes are TRBV27 and TRBJ2-1; possibly TRBD2 for D (6 bases). The V and J ends lost 2 bases and 8 bases respectively, with 16 bases between them. The CDR3 loop spans 15 amino acids. CDR1 and CDR2 from the germline V gene are MNHEY and SMNVEV (reference sequence). The CDR3 reads CASSLRRQGGYEQFF. In nucleotides, the CDR3 is TGTGCCAGCAGTTTACGTCGGCAGGGAGGATATGAGCAGTTCTTC.

V and J are TRBV20-1 and TRBJ2-1; TRBD2 aligns across 8 bases. The germline V gene encodes CDR1 DFQATT and CDR2 SNEGSKA (reference sequence). This CDR3 contains 16 residues. Trimming removed 4 bases from V and 4 bases from J; junction bases left unmatched: 12. The CDR3 here is CSATPLRRGAYNEQFF. DNA for the CDR3: TGCAGTGCTACCCCCCTTAGGCGGGGGGCTTACAATGAGCAGTTCTTC.